This TCR beta chain derives from a study of blood T cell repertoires in COVID-19. At the level of the study: Material from acute and convalescent COVID-19 was sourced from the United States, Italy and Spain. T cells, B-cell-depleted T cells, or PBMCs provided the cDNA or gDNA that served as material.

Original analysis: The authors estimated nucleated cell counts from reference gene primer amplification. The method was immunoSEQ multiplex PCR; TCRdb's version includes in-frame clones alone and lacks a portion of them. The V and J calls and clone size were taken over from that table, and D and trimming were inferred from the DNA. The sample includes fewer than 15,000 clones, 85% to 90% of them seen just once. Germline CDR1 and CDR2: DFQATT and SNEGSKA (reference sequence). The CDR3 length is 13 residues. V was clipped by 3 bases and J by 5 bases, with 13 bases between them. The clonotype comes from a human donor in a cohort sampled during active COVID-19. This chain uses TRBV20-1 with TRBJ2-5, with D tentatively TRBD1 (6 bases). Specimen: peripheral blood. CDR3 region: CSASPPRGETQYF. CDR3 nucleotide sequence: TGCAGTGCTAGTCCTCCAAGGGGGGAGACCCAGTACTTC.